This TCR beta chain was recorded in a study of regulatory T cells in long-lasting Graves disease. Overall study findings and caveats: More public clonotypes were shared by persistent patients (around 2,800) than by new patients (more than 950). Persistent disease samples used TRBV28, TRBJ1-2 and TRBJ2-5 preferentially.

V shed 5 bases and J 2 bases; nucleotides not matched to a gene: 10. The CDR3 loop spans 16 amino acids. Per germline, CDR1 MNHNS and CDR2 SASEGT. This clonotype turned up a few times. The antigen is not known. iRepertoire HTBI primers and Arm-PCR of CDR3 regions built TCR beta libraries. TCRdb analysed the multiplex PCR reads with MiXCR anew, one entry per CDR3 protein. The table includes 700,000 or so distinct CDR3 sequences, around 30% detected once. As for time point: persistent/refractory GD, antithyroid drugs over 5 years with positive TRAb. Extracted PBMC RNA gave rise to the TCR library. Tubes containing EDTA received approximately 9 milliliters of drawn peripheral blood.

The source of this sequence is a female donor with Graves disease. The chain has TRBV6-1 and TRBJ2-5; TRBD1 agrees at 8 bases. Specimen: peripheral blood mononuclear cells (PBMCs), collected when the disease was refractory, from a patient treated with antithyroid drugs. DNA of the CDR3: TGTGCCAGCAGTCCTTTCCACGGACAGGGACAAGAGACCCAGTACTTC. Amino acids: CASSPFHGQGQETQYF.